This T cell receptor (beta chain) was sequenced for a study of blood T cell repertoires in COVID-19. On the study more broadly: Collection of acute and convalescent COVID-19 samples took place in the United States, Italy and Spain. PBMCs, B-cell-depleted T cells, or T cells provided the cDNA or gDNA that made up the material.

As processed by the authors: Reference gene primers were amplified, and this amplification served to estimate nucleated cell counts. Sequencing used immunoSEQ multiplex PCR; TCRdb keeps in-frame clones, though not all of them. V and J calls and clone size follow that table, whereas D and trimming were derived from the DNA. This table holds some 350,000 clones, around 84% found once. The sample taken for sequencing was peripheral blood. This TCR derives from a human donor in a cohort sampled during active COVID-19.

DNA for the CDR3: TGTGCCAGCAGCCCGCATATGGAGGGAGTGGCCGAGACCCAGTACTTC. Amino acids: CASSPHMEGVAETQYF. The chain recombines TRBV9 with TRBJ2-5; D possibly corresponds to TRBD2 (6 bases). CDR3 length: 16 amino acids. Germline lookup yields CDR1 SGDLS and CDR2 YYNGEE. V was trimmed by 4 bases and J by 5 bases, leaving 21 bases between them. Looking up the rest from reference TRBV9 and TRBJ2-5 gives the full variable domain: DSGVTQTPKHLITATGQRVTLRCSPRSGDLSVYWYQQSLDQGLQFLIQYYNGEERAKGNILERFSAQQFPDLHSELNLSSLELGDSALYFCASSPHMEGVAETQYFGPGTRLLVL.